This T cell receptor (beta chain) originates from a study of human T cells and chemical hapten exposure (dated by TCRdb to the early 2020s). For the study in its entirety: For sensitization, 2% DPC in acetone was applied to a roughly 2 cm by roughly 2 cm area of upper inner arm skin. Patients additionally received weekly therapeutic DPC doses to the scalp throughout the roughly 26-week study period. Patch testing on the upper back used Finn chambers containing 0.01% DPC, with scoring done after 6 days according to International Contact Dermatitis Research Group standards. The mostly female patient cohort included alopecia areata with under or over 50% scalp involvement, alopecia totalis and alopecia universalis. Libraries were pooled for sequencing, and per-sample TCR yields varied mainly because of small differences in library volumes within the pool. The study tracked peripheral blood TCR repertoire changes in vivo during primary and secondary sensitization to the hapten diphenylcyclopropenone (DPC) in alopecia patients. Blood was sampled from patients pre-sensitization (week 0) and at 2, 6 and about 24 weeks after DPC sensitization. Approximately 28 alopecia patients gave blood for TCR sequencing at one to four time points (pre-sensitization, 2, 6 and 24 weeks).

The receptor library was made with RACE. The sequencing machine was a NextSeq 500. During library preparation, unique molecular identifiers were attached to individual cDNA molecules so that TCRs could be counted quantitatively and reproducibly. For every blood RNA sample, sequencing covered both the TCR alpha and TCR beta chains. Concerning the study's data processing: Samples had a median of about 96,000 TCRs, with a range from 23,224 to 690,600. The Decombinator software suite was used to annotate V, J and CDR3 in the TCR reads. To make PS versus PT1 abundance plots, every sample was subsampled to the same number of TCRs (28,000). Expanded TCRs were defined as absent before sensitization and observed at least eight times at the 2-week time point. Clones were called with MiXCR by TCRdb after fastp trimmed the public reads at Q25, and only in-frame beta chains were retained. CDR3 protein duplicates are merged, each entry listing the most common genes and DNA. TCRdb, rather than the study authors, made the V and J calls. The sample table contains over 55,000 distinct CDR3 sequences; only one count was recorded for around 10% of them. The ten largest make up approximately 1.4% of the sample.

The time point label corresponds to: patch test 3, about 24 weeks after DPC sensitization. The treatment or condition label, as the study defines it: therapeutic diphenylcyclopropenone sensitization with weekly scalp DPC. Blood at each patch-test visit was drawn before the patch test was applied. Patients were considered eligible if aged 18 to 70, diagnosed with alopecia and deemed suitable for DPC therapy, and patients were excluded if pregnant. Total RNA was extracted from unfractionated whole blood collected in Tempus Blood RNA tubes. V loses 6 bases, J loses 1 base, and the germline ends lie 3 bases apart. CDR1 and CDR2 (MNHEY, SVGEGT) derive from the germline V gene. From the cysteine through the phenylalanine, the CDR3 covers 11 amino acids. Only the CDR3 DNA is retained, 33 bases long and in frame from the first base. Results and caveats for the whole study, not just this receptor: Patch test score was positively correlated with the number of PT1 expanded TCRs, with significance at thresholds 8, 16 and 32 but not at 4. Compared with pre-sensitization or healthy control sets, expanded TCRs formed significantly more large CDR3 similarity clusters, which is consistent with antigen-driven responses. No change with DPC sensitization was found in the number of TCRs above 1 in 1000 frequency, and no evidence of global repertoire structure alterations was found. All patients had alopecia, a presumed autoimmune disease, so their immune response might differ from that of healthy individuals. Repeated subsampling changed both the strength of the expansion versus patch-test correlation and the threshold at which that correlation became significant.

This clonotype occurred a few times. It lacks a known antigen. Nothing much larger sits one base from this clone, and base qualities are not available. Recombination joined TRBV6-2 or TRBV6-3 with TRBJ1-2; a confident D gene designation cannot be given. The material was whole blood, obtained in connection with sensitization to the hapten diphenylcyclopropenone (DPC). The TCR was taken from a woman aged 45 to 65 with alopecia areata. Some clones in this sample may be carry-over from other donors' samples. CDR3 loop: CASRGNYGYTF. The nucleotide sequence reads TGTGCCAGCAGGGGTAACTATGGCTACACCTTC.